This is a list of T cell receptor beta chains from one sample in a study of T cell changes during pregnancy in multiple sclerosis. This table comes from immunoSEQ multiplex PCR, and its TCRdb copy is limited to in-frame clones, with some not included. The sample contains 45,000 to 55,000 clones, more than 85% of which appear only once. The specimen was peripheral blood, collected after pregnancy. The receptors derive from a female donor with multiple sclerosis, enrolled in a pregnancy study. Both conserved end residues are part of each CDR3. A D gene is named only where the DNA matches it firmly. Clone size is stated in some rows and not others, as once, few, many or a class when expanded.

V	J	size	D	CDR3	DNA
TRBV9	TRBJ2-1	once	TRBD2	CASSATPLLAGGYNEQFF	TGTGCCAGCAGCGCCACCCCACTTCTAGCGGGGGGATACAATGAGCAGTTCTTC
TRBV18	TRBJ2-2	NA	NA	CASSQDTTGELFF	TGTGCCAGCTCACAGGACACCACCGGGGAGCTGTTTTTT
TRBV27	TRBJ1-2	NA	TRBD1	CASSLSRDRVYGYTF	TGTGCCAGCAGTTTATCCCGGGACAGGGTCTATGGCTACACCTTC
TRBV6-1	TRBJ2-2	NA	TRBD2	CASKQERGITGELFF	TGTGCCAGCAAGCAGGAGCGGGGGATCACCGGGGAGCTGTTTTTT
TRBV25-1	TRBJ1-1	NA	NA	CASSELGEAEAFF	TGTGCCAGCAGTGAATTGGGGGAGGCTGAAGCTTTCTTT
TRBV7-6	TRBJ2-7	NA	NA	CASSLVPGGYPYEQYF	TGTGCCAGCAGCTTAGTTCCGGGGGGCTATCCCTACGAGCAGTACTTC
TRBV14	TRBJ2-1	NA	NA	CASSPRDMYNEQFF	TGTGCCAGCAGCCCCCGAGACATGTACAATGAGCAGTTCTTC
TRBV10-3	TRBJ2-7	once	TRBD1	CAIKAGQGSSYEQYF	TGTGCCATCAAGGCAGGACAGGGAAGCTCCTACGAGCAGTACTTC
TRBV7-2	TRBJ1-3	NA	TRBD1	CASSYTTGGNTIYF	TGTGCCAGCAGCTACACGACAGGGGGAAACACCATATATTTT
TRBV6-4	TRBJ2-1	NA	TRBD2	CASRESSGSSYNEQFF	TGTGCCAGCAGAGAATCTAGCGGGAGCTCCTACAATGAGCAGTTCTTC
TRBV4-2	TRBJ2-7	NA	TRBD1	CASSQGPDRTSYEQYF	TGTGCCAGCAGCCAGGGCCCGGACAGGACCTCCTACGAGCAGTACTTC
TRBV19	TRBJ2-3	NA	NA	CASRGSVSKGHTQYF	TGTGCCAGTAGGGGGAGCGTGTCCAAGGGCCATACGCAGTATTTT
TRBV9	TRBJ1-2	NA	NA	CASSVTPGGYTF	TGTGCCAGCAGCGTAACACCAGGCGGCTACACCTTC
TRBV19	TRBJ2-2	NA	NA	CASSIRLAGRTGELFF	TGTGCCAGTAGTATTCGGTTGGCAGGGCGCACCGGGGAGCTGTTTTTT
TRBV5-6	TRBJ1-6	few	NA	CASSSPGGSLNSPLHF	TGTGCCAGCAGCTCCCCGGGGGGGTCGTTGAATTCACCCCTCCACTTT
TRBV6-5	TRBJ1-2	few	NA	CASSYKDSRFF	TGTGCCAGCAGTTACAAGGACAGTCGTTTCTTC
TRBV4-1	TRBJ1-2	NA	NA	CASSQEGAGLTTYGYTF	TGCGCCAGCAGCCAAGAGGGGGCCGGACTCACTACCTATGGCTACACCTTC
TRBV18	TRBJ2-5	NA	NA	CASSPTEETQYF	TGTGCCAGCTCACCAACCGAGGAGACCCAGTACTTC
TRBV30	TRBJ2-7	NA	NA	CAWNGAHEQYF	TGTGCCTGGAATGGGGCACACGAGCAGTACTTC
TRBV6-5	TRBJ2-3	once	NA	CASSYSTDTDTQYF	TGTGCCAGCAGTTACTCGACTGACACAGATACGCAGTATTTT